This TCR beta chain was retrieved from a study of response to subunit inactivated influenza vaccine. Study-level results: After each seasonal influenza vaccination, few new T cells are recruited, the authors suggested.

TCRdb re-called the RT-PCR reads through MiXCR, storing one row per CDR3 protein. The sample holds 700,000 to 800,000 distinct CDR3 sequences, approximately 17% seen once. Between the trimmed V and J ends, which lost 6 bases and 14 bases, there was a span of 19 bases. CDR3 length equals 11 residues. In germline, CDR1 is DFQATT, CDR2 SNEGSKA (reference sequence). A note on this clonotype: What it recognizes is unknown.

The sequence was collected from a man aged 45-60 years who received an inactivated influenza vaccine. Sequencing used PBMCs from blood, obtained approximately 5 days after vaccination. This sequence joins TRBV20-1 and TRBJ1-2; weak D call: TRBD1 (6 bases). The CDR3 protein is CSASGQGIKTF. For the CDR3, the DNA is TGCAGTGCCAGCGGGCAGGGGATTAAGACCTTC.